The text below deals with one TCR beta chain. Its specificity is unknown. The data derive from a study of cytomegalovirus exposure and HLA in healthy donors. The PCR had 60 Vbeta and 13 Jbeta primers. Sequencing was performed with immunoSEQ multiplex PCR; in TCRdb, only in-frame clones are kept and a portion is missing. This sample yields about 150,000 clones, of which over 60% are seen a single time; less than 15% belongs to the top ten. Germline V CDR1 and CDR2: MNHEY, SVGAGI. The CDR3 runs to 15 residues. Trimming removed 2 bases from V and 0 bases from J, with 7 bases in between. Overall study findings and caveats: It was in a later analysis that TCR association rates were seen to vary by HLA locus, highest for DRB1 and lowest for HLA-C.

The sample taken for sequencing was PBMCs. The V gene is TRBV6-5, the J gene TRBJ1-4; TRBD1 might be the D (5 bases). This sequence was found in a man aged 40-50 years in good health and CMV-seropositive. The CDR3 spells CASSYTTATNEKLFF. Here the CDR3 DNA reads TGTGCCAGCAGTTACACGACAGCAACTAATGAAAAACTGTTTTTT.